The rows below give T cell receptor beta chains drawn from one sample of a study of cytomegalovirus exposure and HLA in healthy donors. Libraries were prepared by immunoSEQ multiplex PCR; TCRdb keeps only in-frame clonotypes and omits some of them. This sample contains around 150,000 clones. The sample comprised PBMCs. The receptors were gathered from a man aged 35 to 55 in good health and CMV-seronegative. Each CDR3 is given with its conserved first and last residue. The D gene is left open where the match is weak.

v_gene	j_gene	d_gene	CDR3nt	CDR3aa
TRBV15	TRBJ1-1	TRBD1	TGTGCCACCAGCGAGGGCTGGTCCGGACAGGCTTTTGAAGCTTTCTTT	CATSEGWSGQAFEAFF
TRBV2	TRBJ2-7	NA	TGTGCCAGCAGAGACACACAAAAGCTCTACGAGCAGTACTTC	CASRDTQKLYEQYF
TRBV27	TRBJ2-1	TRBD2	TGTGCCAGCAGTGGAGCGGGGGGGAACTACAATGAGCAGTTCTTC	CASSGAGGNYNEQFF
TRBV5-1	TRBJ2-7	NA	TGCGCCAGCAGCCTGGCCTCCGGGTTCGAGCAGTACTTC	CASSLASGFEQYF
TRBV27	TRBJ1-5	TRBD1	TGTGCCAGCAGTTTCCCGGACAGGTCAAATCGGAAGGAGCAGCCCCAGCATTTT	CASSFPDRSNRKEQPQHF
TRBV5-1	TRBJ2-6	TRBD2	TGCGCCAGCAGCTCGTGGGCTAGCGGTAGCTCTGGGGCCAACGTCCTGACTTTC	CASSSWASGSSGANVLTF
TRBV11-2	TRBJ1-6	TRBD1	TGTGCCAGCAGCTTCCGGGACAGGGATTCACCCCTCCACTTT	CASSFRDRDSPLHF
TRBV6-4	TRBJ2-6	TRBD1	TGTGCCGGCGGGGACAGGGCCGAATCTGGGGCCAACGTCCTGACTTTC	CAGGDRAESGANVLTF
TRBV7-9	TRBJ2-7	NA	TGTGCCAGCAGCTTATCTAGATCGGGGAACGGGCAGTACTTC	CASSLSRSGNGQYF
TRBV5-4	TRBJ2-3	NA	TGTGCCAGCAGCTTCTTAACAGATACGCAGTATTTT	CASSFLTDTQYF
TRBV4-3	TRBJ2-4	NA	TGCGCCAGCAGTGGAGGGGGCAGGGAGGAAAACATTCAGTACTTC	CASSGGGREENIQYF